The rows below give T cell receptor beta chains drawn from one sample of a study of blood T cells in healthy people across ages. TCRdb reprocessed the 5' RACE reads with MiXCR, giving one entry per CDR3 protein. The table has under 950,000 distinct CDR3 sequences, 20% to 25% seen once. The sample was blood. The origin of the receptors is a man between 65 and 80 years old in good health. Each CDR3 is given with its conserved first and last residue. Each record gives: CDR3 DNA, CDR3 protein, CDR3 length, V gene, J gene, clone size, D gene. D genes are given only for firm matches. A row's size may be missing; if present it is once, few, many or a size class.

CDR3nt: TGTGCCACCGACGGACGGAATGAAAAACTGTTTTTT
CDR3aa: CATDGRNEKLFF
len: 12
v_gene: TRBV19
j_gene: TRBJ1-4
abundance: few
d_gene: -

CDR3nt: TGCGCCAGCAGCTTGGATAGGGACAGGGGTACTGAAGCTTTCTTT
CDR3aa: CASSLDRDRGTEAFF
len: 15
v_gene: TRBV5-1
j_gene: TRBJ1-1
abundance: -
d_gene: TRBD1

CDR3nt: TGCAGTGTAGGGCGGGGACAACAAGAGACCCAGTACTTC
CDR3aa: CSVGRGQQETQYF
len: 13
v_gene: TRBV29-1
j_gene: TRBJ2-5
abundance: few
d_gene: -

CDR3nt: TGTGCCAGCAGTCGGTTAGCGGAGATCACAGATACGCAGTATTTT
CDR3aa: CASSRLAEITDTQYF
len: 15
v_gene: TRBV28
j_gene: TRBJ2-3
abundance: few
d_gene: -

CDR3nt: TGCAGTGCACCTAGCGGGGGGGCAAGAGAGCAGTACTTC
CDR3aa: CSAPSGGAREQYF
len: 13
v_gene: TRBV20-1
j_gene: TRBJ2-7
abundance: -
d_gene: TRBD2

CDR3nt: TGCGCCAGCAGCTTCCCGTGGGGCAGCACAGATACGCAGTATTTT
CDR3aa: CASSFPWGSTDTQYF
len: 15
v_gene: TRBV5-1
j_gene: TRBJ2-3
abundance: -
d_gene: -

CDR3nt: TGCAGCGTTGAATCCGGGAACGGCCAAGAGACCCAGTACTTC
CDR3aa: CSVESGNGQETQYF
len: 14
v_gene: TRBV29-1
j_gene: TRBJ2-5
abundance: -
d_gene: -

CDR3nt: TGTGCCAGCAGTTTATCAGGGTATGGGAGGACCCAGTACTTC
CDR3aa: CASSLSGYGRTQYF
len: 14
v_gene: TRBV28
j_gene: TRBJ2-5
abundance: -
d_gene: -

CDR3nt: TGTGCCAGCACCCCGGCGAGTCTAGCGGGAGGGTACAATGAGCAGTTCTTC
CDR3aa: CASTPASLAGGYNEQFF
len: 17
v_gene: TRBV11-3
j_gene: TRBJ2-1
abundance: -
d_gene: TRBD2

CDR3nt: TGTGCCAGCAAACTAGCGGGAGGTGTTGTGACCCAGCACTTC
CDR3aa: CASKLAGGVVTQHF
len: 14
v_gene: TRBV6-5
j_gene: TRBJ2-5
abundance: -
d_gene: TRBD2

CDR3nt: TGTGCCAGCACCCCCGGGGGACAGGGATTTTACGAGCAGTACTTC
CDR3aa: CASTPGGQGFYEQYF
len: 15
v_gene: TRBV12-3/TRBV12-4
j_gene: TRBJ2-7
abundance: -
d_gene: TRBD1

CDR3nt: TGTGCCAGCAGTTTACCAATCGGGACGTTAGCTACGCAGTATTTT
CDR3aa: CASSLPIGTLATQYF
len: 15
v_gene: TRBV28
j_gene: TRBJ2-3
abundance: few
d_gene: -

CDR3nt: TGTGCCATCAGTGATAGGACAGGGGTTTCTGGAAACACCATATATTTT
CDR3aa: CAISDRTGVSGNTIYF
len: 16
v_gene: TRBV10-3
j_gene: TRBJ1-3
abundance: few
d_gene: TRBD1

CDR3nt: TGTGCCAGCAGTTACTCGGCGGGACAGAAAAATTCACCCCTCCACTTT
CDR3aa: CASSYSAGQKNSPLHF
len: 16
v_gene: TRBV6-5
j_gene: TRBJ1-6
abundance: -
d_gene: TRBD1

CDR3nt: TGCAGCGTTGAAGCGACAGGGGCGGCCCAAGAGACCCAGTACTTC
CDR3aa: CSVEATGAAQETQYF
len: 15
v_gene: TRBV29-1
j_gene: TRBJ2-5
abundance: -
d_gene: TRBD1

CDR3nt: TGTGCCAGCAGCTTAGTTGAGGTGTCCTACCTCTACGCGCAGTACTTC
CDR3aa: CASSLVEVSYLYAQYF
len: 16
v_gene: TRBV7-9
j_gene: TRBJ2-7
abundance: -
d_gene: -

CDR3nt: TGCGCCAGCAGCTTAGGACAGGATGAAAAACTGTTTTTT
CDR3aa: CASSLGQDEKLFF
len: 13
v_gene: TRBV5-1
j_gene: TRBJ1-4
abundance: few
d_gene: TRBD1

CDR3nt: TGCAGCGTTACGGGACTAGCGGGAACCTCCTACAATGAGCAGTTCTTC
CDR3aa: CSVTGLAGTSYNEQFF
len: 16
v_gene: TRBV29-1
j_gene: TRBJ2-1
abundance: few
d_gene: TRBD2

CDR3nt: TGTGCCAGCACCAGATCTAGCAATCAGCCCCAGCATTTT
CDR3aa: CASTRSSNQPQHF
len: 13
v_gene: TRBV6-6
j_gene: TRBJ1-5
abundance: few
d_gene: -

CDR3nt: TGTGCCAGCTCACTTAGGACAGAAGAAAAACTGTTTTTT
CDR3aa: CASSLRTEEKLFF
len: 13
v_gene: TRBV18
j_gene: TRBJ1-4
abundance: -
d_gene: -

CDR3nt: TGCAGCGTTGAGGAAAGGGACAGGGGCGGATACGAGCAGTACTTC
CDR3aa: CSVEERDRGGYEQYF
len: 15
v_gene: TRBV29-1
j_gene: TRBJ2-7
abundance: few
d_gene: TRBD1

CDR3nt: TGTGCCAGCAGCTCCCAACCGGACTGGGCCAAAAACATTCAGTACTTC
CDR3aa: CASSSQPDWAKNIQYF
len: 16
v_gene: TRBV6-6
j_gene: TRBJ2-4
abundance: few
d_gene: -

CDR3nt: TGCGCCAGCAGCTTGGGGTCTCTGAGTGAAAAACTGTTTTTT
CDR3aa: CASSLGSLSEKLFF
len: 14
v_gene: TRBV5-1
j_gene: TRBJ1-4
abundance: few
d_gene: -

CDR3nt: TGTGCCATCAGTAAACAGGGGTTTACTGAAGCTTTCTTT
CDR3aa: CAISKQGFTEAFF
len: 13
v_gene: TRBV10-3
j_gene: TRBJ1-1
abundance: few
d_gene: TRBD1

CDR3nt: TGTGCCACCAGTGATTTTGGGCGTGGCCCCCCCACAGATACGCAGTATTTT
CDR3aa: CATSDFGRGPPTDTQYF
len: 17
v_gene: TRBV24-1
j_gene: TRBJ2-3
abundance: few
d_gene: -

CDR3nt: TGTGCCAGCAGTTACTCCCTTGGGACTACCGTTGGCGAGCAGTTCTTC
CDR3aa: CASSYSLGTTVGEQFF
len: 16
v_gene: TRBV6-5
j_gene: TRBJ2-1
abundance: -
d_gene: TRBD2

CDR3nt: TGTGCCAGCAGTTTCCCCGACAGATACAATGAGCAGTTCTTC
CDR3aa: CASSFPDRYNEQFF
len: 14
v_gene: TRBV28
j_gene: TRBJ2-1
abundance: few
d_gene: -

CDR3nt: TGTGCCACCAGTGATCAGGGGGCTACGGGGGCCAACGTCCTGACTTTC
CDR3aa: CATSDQGATGANVLTF
len: 16
v_gene: TRBV24-1
j_gene: TRBJ2-6
abundance: -
d_gene: TRBD1